This T cell receptor (beta chain) derives from a study of cytomegalovirus exposure and HLA in healthy donors (dated by TCRdb to 2015 to 2018). Some background on the complete study: According to an earlier analysis of 587 of the donors, about 179 million T cells yielded 120 million or so unique TCR beta sequences and around 280 Gb of sequence data. Around 320 gigabases of sequencing data and tens of millions of unique TCR sequences were included in an early release covering about 700 HLA-typed donors. Of the roughly 420 genotyped donors, 75% to 85% were placed in the genetic ancestry cluster associated with self-reported Caucasian donors. The T cell repertoires of several hundred subjects were profiled by immunosequencing and related to cytomegalovirus serostatus. The number of donors typed differed by locus, with roughly 629-640 for A, B, C, DRB1 and DQB1, 522 for DQA1, 600 to 610 for DPA1, and 400 to 490 for DPB1. To study patterns of TCR occurrence, a later analysis re-analyzed previously published TCR beta repertoires from just over 650 donors and added high-resolution HLA genotyping. Besides the first cohort of hundreds of subjects, a separate validation cohort made up of some 110 different subjects was used. An earlier analysis of approximately 640 of the donors applied high-throughput TCR beta sequencing to assess whether each TCR beta V gene segment acted as functional or pseudogenic. Rather than drawing on any new phenotypic data, the later analysis identified candidate immune exposures from TCR beta sequences and the way those sequences occurred across donors. Alongside the repertoire data, information on donor age, sex, ethnicity and CMV serostatus was compiled. The study was designed to test whether signatures of past pathogen exposure could be identified by cataloging public T cell receptors. Every discovery cohort repertoire had been produced on one sequencing platform. Across 398 genotyped donors of the cohort, an average of approximately 240,000 unique TCR beta nucleotide sequences per donor were sequenced, and around 20% of those sequences were non-productive. Roughly 5 DR-DQ haplotypes were treated as single units for association and clustering because of strong linkage in the cohort. Genome-wide SNP genotypes for about 65% of the roughly 700 donors were used in a later genetic analysis, which treated that subset as a discovery cohort. HLA typing included class I and class II loci at four-digit resolution. The study combined high-throughput TCR immunosequencing, statistical association of individual TCRs with disease status, and machine learning to predict cytomegalovirus infection status.

A note on this clone: The antigen it binds to is not known. The sample holds no much larger clone one base away, and base qualities are not on file.

The cohort was made up of hundreds of healthy bone marrow donors. At the time of sampling, every cohort member was nominally healthy, though immune exposures that went unrecorded were likely present. The donor tested CMV seronegative and was one of the 352 seronegative cohort members. A peripheral blood sample was collected from each donor, and TCR beta sequencing was performed on peripheral blood mononuclear cells. Genomic DNA extraction from the blood cell samples was performed with the Qiagen DNeasy Blood Extraction Kit. Library prep was done by the immunoSEQ multiplex PCR assay. A mixture of 60 forward primers for TCR Vbeta segments and 13 reverse primers for TCR Jbeta segments was used in the multiplex PCR. The CDR3 region of rearranged TCR beta genes was amplified from genomic DNA by a multiplex PCR assay. On the Illumina HiSeq System, the amplified TCR beta libraries were sequenced as 87-base-pair reads. On the authors' methods: In a later analysis, tens of millions of unique TCR beta chains were counted across the approximately 620 repertoires, and roughly 11 million of these chains were shared by at least two donors. A nearest-neighbor algorithm error-corrected the raw reads and collapsed the reads into unique sequences, merging closely related sequences to remove PCR and sequencing errors. V, D and J gene segments were assigned by aligning CDR3 sequences to IMGT reference sequences. For a sequence to be retained, at least a six-nucleotide match to both a V gene segment and a J gene segment was required. Rearrangements were classified as productive when the CDR3 lacked stop codons and remained in frame with V and J, and all other rearrangements were classified as non-productive. Following IMGT convention, CDR3 was defined as the stretch from the second conserved V-encoded cysteine to the conserved J-encoded phenylalanine. In an earlier analysis of more than 550 of the donors, sequences lacking an unambiguous match to a single V gene segment were excluded. In an earlier analysis of about 590 of the donors, a V segment was called functional when productive rearrangements were above 56.7%, and segregating when the standard deviation between donors exceeded 5%. To diagnose cytomegalovirus status from the catalog of TCR beta chain sequences, a statistical classification framework was built. V and J gene assignment, in a later analysis, came from comparing TCR nucleotide sequences with IMGT/GENE-DB human TR gene sequences. Using the TCRdist pipeline, a later analysis assigned CDR3 sequences along with most-parsimonious VDJ recombination scenarios. In a later analysis, each TCR beta chain was defined by its CDR3 amino acid sequence together with its V-gene family, and reads lacking a unique V-gene family were excluded. A later analysis removed roughly 590 highly shared, low-generation-probability nucleotide sequences to deal with suspected cross-contamination and a sequencing artifact. In a later analysis, a clonal expansion index was calculated for each public chain from normalized within-repertoire ranks of inferred template counts. A later analysis computed generation probabilities with a VDJ recombination model fitted to out-of-frame rearrangements, and checked the results against IGoR. In a later analysis, hypergeometric tests were used to score TCR-TCR, TCR-HLA and TCR-CMV co-occurrence, with a repertoire-size bias correction applied to TCR pairs. A later analysis estimated false discovery rates by permuting HLA or CMV assignments 20 times. A later analysis grouped co-occurring TCRs with DBSCAN, adding TCRdist sequence similarity when clustering within HLA-allele-positive subsets. For co-occurrence clustering, repertoires with fewer than 30,000 or more than 120,000 public chains were excluded, along with roughly 5 repertoires with anomalous nucleotide sharing. Not all clones reach the TCRdb copy of this immuneACCESS table, which keeps in-frame sequences only. Checked studies attribute under half of the gap to unresolved V genes and leave the rest unexplained. V and J calls plus clone size are reproduced from that table; the DNA served to infer D and trimming. The sample table shows about 94,000 clones, and roughly three fifths are seen once. The ten largest account for 3% to 5% of the sample.

The research as a whole found: In a later genetic analysis, a missense DCLRE1C variant was associated with V-gene and J-gene trimming of TCR beta chains, and the association was replicated in an independent cohort. CMV serostatus was the only immune exposure information available for the cohort. A later analysis found that TCR association rates varied across HLA loci, with DRB1 alleles showing the most associated TCRs and HLA-C alleles the fewest. It was suggested by the authors that the approach could potentially be generalized to other disease states and immunological phenotypes. The classifier was reported to diagnose cytomegalovirus status with high specificity and sensitivity in both the original and validation cohorts. In a later analysis, HLA-associated TCR beta chains showed more clonal expansion and lower generation probabilities than non-associated chains that were equally common. Across donors, most TCR sequences were observed very rarely, whereas some public TCRs were present in many individuals. Presence/absence analyses assumed roughly uniform sequencing depth across donors, an assumption that may not hold. Only TCR beta chains were sequenced in this cohort, and the absence of alpha or paired-chain data limited detectable features. When HLA alleles, especially DR and DQ, strongly co-occurred, TCR associations were difficult to assign to individual alleles. In a later analysis, around 15,000 TCR beta sequences were associated with specific HLA alleles at a false discovery rate of 0.05. HLA typing was unavailable for some donors at each locus, so association tests used only the typed subset. A cluster of highly shared sequence variants was judged likely to be a technical artifact of the sequencing pipeline. Compared with the roughly 670-donor mean, donors in an Asian-associated ancestry cluster had fewer N-insertions in productive TCRs, according to a later genetic analysis. Linkage disequilibrium might explain the correlated functional status among segregating V segments, but an unknown experimental factor could not be ruled out. In vitro tests confirmed that a few of the cytomegalovirus-associated TCR beta chains recognize cytomegalovirus antigens. A total of roughly 160 TCR beta chains were listed by the study as associated with cytomegalovirus. Because counts were too low, about 15 rarely observed V segments, including chromosome 9 orphons, were left out of the earlier analysis of a few hundred of the donors. A further reported finding was that TCR beta sequences accurately predicted the HLA-A and HLA-B alleles for most subjects in the first cohort. An earlier analysis of some 560 of the donors showed that most TCR beta V segments appeared in productive rearrangements either about 87% or about 30% of the time, which broadly matched IMGT annotations. Most CMV-associated TCR beta chains appeared to be HLA-restricted in a later analysis, and the HLA associations seemed to be driven largely by CMV exposure. According to a later analysis, parvovirus B19, influenza, CMV and Epstein-Barr virus appeared linked to several top co-occurrence clusters.

The TCR originated in a man aged 25 to 45 in good health and CMV-seronegative. Input material: PBMCs.

Here the CDR3 is given as CASSLVGTGGPNEQFF. The bases read TGTGCCAGCTCCTTAGTGGGGACAGGGGGTCCCAATGAGCAGTTCTTC. Here the chain combines TRBV18 and TRBJ2-1, with 11 bases in between that match TRBD1. The CDR3 covers 16 residues, taking in both the cysteine and the phenylalanine. The entry retains the CDR3 DNA only, 48 bases that are in frame from base 1. CDR1 and CDR2, looked up from the germline V gene, are KGHSH and LQKENI. V ends up 6 bases short and J 6 bases short, with an unmatched junction base count of 10.